This paragraph covers one T cell receptor (beta chain) sequence. Its matching antigen is unknown. Sequencing followed a ViraFEST assay step that expanded antigen-specific CD4+ T cells with viral peptide pools. It was after roughly ten days of culture that CD4+ T cells were isolated. Generated by immunoSEQ multiplex PCR, the TCRdb table keeps only in-frame clones and is missing some. The table lists tens of thousands of clones, roughly 74% of them singletons, with approximately 1.7% in the top ten. The data are from a study of vaccination effects on CD4 cells after COVID-19. Germline CDR1 reads SGHDN; CDR2 reads FVKESK. CDR3 length equals 16 residues. V was trimmed by 0 bases and J by 0 bases, leaving 9 bases between them.

This clonotype was obtained from a human donor who received a COVID-19 vaccine. This chain connects TRBV14 to TRBJ1-3; no clear D. The sequenced sample was CD4+ T cells from PBMCs cultured with HCoV-229E spike peptides, obtained before COVID-19 vaccination. The CDR3 region is CASSQERVYSGNTIYF. For the CDR3, the DNA is TGTGCCAGCAGCCAAGAAAGGGTCTACTCTGGAAACACCATATATTTT.